These 9 T cell receptor beta chains were sequenced from one sample in a study of response to subunit inactivated influenza vaccine. Via MiXCR, TCRdb re-called the RT-PCR reads, giving one row per CDR3 protein. This table holds roughly 710,000 distinct CDR3 sequences, 14% found once. The sequences come from PBMCs from blood, collected around two weeks before vaccination. Every receptor here comes from a man aged 45-65 years who received an inactivated influenza vaccine.

This clonotype has just a few counts. The chain uses TRBV7-7 and TRBJ2-2; TRBD2 agrees at 8 bases. V shed 1 base and J 5 bases; nucleotides not matched to a gene: 6. The CDR3 runs to 16 residues. Germline V gives CDR1 SSHAT, CDR2 FNYEAQ (reference sequence). CDR3 in amino acids: CASSLGHSGTTGELFF. The CDR3 bases are TGTGCCAGCAGCTTAGGGCATAGCGGGACGACCGGGGAGCTGTTTTTT.

This clonotype was detected only a few times. V gene TRBV4-3 combines with J gene TRBJ1-1; D might be TRBD1 (5 bases). Germline V CDR1 and CDR2: LGHNA, YSLEER. The germline V and J ends were trimmed by 1 base and 3 bases, with 9 bases remaining between them. The CDR3 runs 14 residues. CDR3 amino acids: CASSQAGRDTEAFF. The CDR3 DNA follows: TGCGCCAGCAGCCAAGCCGGCAGGGACACTGAAGCTTTCTTT.

The sample holds many counts of this clonotype. The CDR3 nucleotides read TGTGCCAGTAGTATAACTAGTAATAGCAATCAGCCCCAGCATTTT. Residues: CASSITSNSNQPQHF. The genes are TRBV19 and TRBJ1-5; no clear D gene. Germline loops: CDR1 LNHDA, CDR2 SQIVND (reference sequence). This CDR3 comprises 15 residues. The V and J ends lost 2 bases and 0 bases respectively, with 8 bases between them. Based on the CDR3 plus reference TRBV19 and TRBJ1-5, the full variable domain is DGGITQSPKYLFRKEGQNVTLSCEQNLNHDAMYWYRQDPGQGLRLIYYSQIVNDFQKGDIAEGYSVSREKKESFPLTVTSAQKNPTAFYLCASSITSNSNQPQHFGDGTRLSIL.

The chain's CDR3 is CASSLRQGQDTQYF. The CDR3 DNA sequence: TGTGCCAGCTCACTCCGACAGGGGCAAGATACGCAGTATTTT. The genes are TRBV18 and TRBJ2-3, with TRBD1 identical over 8 bases. With V trimmed by 4 bases and J by 5 bases, 5 bases remained unmatched. The CDR3 is made up of 14 amino acids. Germline CDR1 and CDR2: KGHSH and LQKENI.

This clonotype turned up a few times. CDR3 residues: CASSQVQGTHYNEQFF. The CDR3 nucleotides read TGCGCCAGCAGCCAAGTCCAGGGAACCCACTACAATGAGCAGTTCTTC. The rearrangement joins TRBV4-1 to TRBJ2-1, with D possibly being TRBD1 (5 bases). The CDR3 is 16 residues long. V was shortened by 1 base and J by 3 bases, with 13 bases between the two germline ends. The germline V gene has CDR1 MGHRA and CDR2 YSYEKL.

V and J are TRBV30 and TRBJ1-6, with D possibly matching TRBD1 (5 bases). In germline, CDR1 is GTSNPN, CDR2 SVGIG (reference sequence). This CDR3 region has 15 residues. V lost 0 bases and J lost 9, with 15 bases in between. CDR3 DNA: TGTGCCTGGAGTGTTCCGGGGGTCAGACCTTCACCCCTCCACTTT. Protein product: CAWSVPGVRPSPLHF.

The rearrangement joins TRBV4-2 to TRBJ2-2, with D unresolved. Looked up from germline, CDR1 is LGHNA and CDR2 is YNFKEQ. The CDR3 totals 11 residues. V was clipped by 2 bases and J by 7 bases, with 2 bases between them. CDR3 loop: CASSQFGELFF. CDR3 nucleotide sequence: TGTGCCAGCAGCCAATTCGGGGAGCTGTTTTTT.

The V gene is TRBV6-5, the J gene TRBJ1-1, with 8 bases aligning to TRBD1. This CDR3 has 13 amino acids. In germline, CDR1 is MNHEY, CDR2 SVGAGI. V gave up 7 bases and J gave up 6 bases; unmatched junction bases: 7. CDR3 bases: TGTGCCAGCAATTCCAGGGGGCGGGCTGAAGCTTTCTTT. It is translated as CASNSRGRAEAFF.

In its sample, this clonotype was seen a few times. The chain employs TRBV29-1 and TRBJ2-7; 11 bases fit TRBD1. CDR3 length: 14 residues. CDR1 is SQVTM and CDR2 is ANQGSEA in the germline V gene. The V gene end was trimmed by 3 bases and the J gene end by 3 bases; junction bases not matched to a gene: 4. CDR3 loop: CSVEGQGEGYEQYF. In DNA, the CDR3 is TGCAGCGTTGAGGGACAGGGGGAAGGCTACGAGCAGTACTTC.